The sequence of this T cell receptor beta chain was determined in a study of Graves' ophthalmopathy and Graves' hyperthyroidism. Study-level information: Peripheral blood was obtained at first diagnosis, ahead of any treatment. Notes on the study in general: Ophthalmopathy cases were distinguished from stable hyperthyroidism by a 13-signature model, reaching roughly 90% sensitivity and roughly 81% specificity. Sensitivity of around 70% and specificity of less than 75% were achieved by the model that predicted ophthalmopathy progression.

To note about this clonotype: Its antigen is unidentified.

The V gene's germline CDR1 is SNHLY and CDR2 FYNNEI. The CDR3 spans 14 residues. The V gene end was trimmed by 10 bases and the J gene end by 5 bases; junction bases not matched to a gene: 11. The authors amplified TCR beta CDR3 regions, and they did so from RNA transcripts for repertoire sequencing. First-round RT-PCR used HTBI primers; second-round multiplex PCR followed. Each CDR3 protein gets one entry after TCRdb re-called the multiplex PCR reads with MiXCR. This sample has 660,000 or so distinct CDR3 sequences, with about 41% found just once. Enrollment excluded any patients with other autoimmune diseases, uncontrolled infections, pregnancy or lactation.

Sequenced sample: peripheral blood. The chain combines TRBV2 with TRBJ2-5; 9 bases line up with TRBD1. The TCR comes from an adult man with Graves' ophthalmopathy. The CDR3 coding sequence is TGTGCCACCGGGACAGGGAGGACCGGGGAGACCCAGTACTTC. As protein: CATGTGRTGETQYF.